Below are 18 T cell receptor beta chains sequenced from a single sample in a study of T-cell memory formation after mild COVID-19. TCRdb redid the calling of the 5' RACE reads with MiXCR, one entry per CDR3 protein. The sample carries fewer than 350,000 distinct CDR3 sequences, more than 15% recorded once. The source material was PBMCs or a T cell subset sorted from them (not recorded which). These receptors all come from a man aged 18 to 30 who had mild COVID-19 (a few samples of this study predate the infection). Cell type and time point are not known.

This clonotype was seen more than once but under ten times. The gene calls are TRBV4-2 and TRBJ2-2; 11 bases line up with TRBD1. V was clipped by 6 bases and J by 5 bases; unmatched bases: 8. The germline CDR1 and CDR2 sequences are LGHNA and YNFKEQ. This CDR3 spans 16 amino acids. CDR3 sequence reads: CASSPPGQGGTGELFF. The CDR3 DNA is TGTGCCAGCAGTCCTCCGGGACAGGGGGGAACCGGGGAGCTGTTTTTT.

This clonotype has just a few counts. V and J are TRBV20-1 and TRBJ2-1; 7 nucleotides agree with TRBD2. After removal of 7 bases from V and 7 bases from J, the junction contained 7 bases not matched to a gene. Germline CDR1 reads DFQATT; CDR2 reads SNEGSKA (reference sequence). The CDR3 length is 12 residues. DNA for the CDR3: TGCAGTGGCGAGCGGGGATGGAATGAGCAGTTCTTC. Translating it yields CSGERGWNEQFF.

The genes are TRBV7-2 and TRBJ1-2, with a tentative D call TRBD1 (6 bases). Germline-derived CDR1 and CDR2 are SGHTA and FQGNSA. V gave up 4 bases and J gave up 0 bases, with 9 bases separating them. This CDR3 has 14 residues. In DNA, the CDR3 is TGTGCCAGCAGCTGGACAGCCACTAACTATGGCTACACCTTC. Translating gives CASSWTATNYGYTF.

This clonotype was observed a few times. This rearrangement joins TRBV19 to TRBJ2-7, with D perhaps being TRBD1 or TRBD2 (5 bases each). CDR3 size: 15 residues. The V and J ends lost 2 bases and 0 bases respectively, with 11 bases between them. Germline V gives CDR1 LNHDA, CDR2 SQIVND (reference sequence). Here the CDR3 DNA reads TGTGCCAGTAGTATATTTTCGGGGCCCTCCTACGAGCAGTACTTC. Protein: CASSIFSGPSYEQYF.

The CDR3 nucleotides read TGTGCCAGCAGCGTCTCACAGGGGCCCCACGAGCAGTACTTC. It codes for CASSVSQGPHEQYF. V is TRBV9 and J is TRBJ2-7; TRBD1 matches at 7 bases. The CDR3 covers 14 residues. The V gene end was trimmed by 2 bases and the J gene end by 5 bases; junction bases not matched to a gene: 7. Looked up from germline, CDR1 is SGDLS and CDR2 is YYNGEE.

The J gene is TRBJ2-3, the V gene TRBV9; tentatively, D is TRBD1 or TRBD2 (5 bases each). The CDR3 sequence is 17 residues long. Germline-derived CDR1 and CDR2 are SGDLS and YYNGEE. V shed 3 bases and J shed 4 bases, with 21 bases lying between them. CDR3 DNA: TGTGCCAGCAGCGGAGGGACGGGACGCGCCGGACCAGATACGCAGTATTTT. Residues: CASSGGTGRAGPDTQYF.

In this sample, this clonotype turned up once. The chain links TRBV7-2 to TRBJ1-2; 8 positions match TRBD1. Trimming took 5 bases from V and 4 from J; bases not matched to a gene: 12. This CDR3 is built from 16 residues. The germline gives CDR1 SGHTA, CDR2 FQGNSA. The CDR3 is CASSLSRDRRVYGYTF. In nucleotides, the CDR3 is TGTGCCAGCAGCCTTAGCCGGGACAGGAGAGTCTATGGCTACACCTTC. Supplemented by reference TRBV7-2 and TRBJ1-2, the full variable domain reads GAGVSQSPSNKVTEKGKDVELRCDPISGHTALYWYRQSLGQGLEFLIYFQGNSAPDKSGLPSDRFSAERTGGSVSTLTIQRTQQEDSAVYLCASSLSRDRRVYGYTFGSGTRLTVV.

This clonotype was counted a single time. This chain joins TRBV7-6 and TRBJ1-3; D uncertain. V dropped 1 base and J dropped 1 base, with 14 bases sitting between them. The germline V gene encodes CDR1 SGHVS and CDR2 FNYEAQ. There are 17 residues in the CDR3. CDR3 sequence (DNA): TGTGCCAGCAGCTTAGGCCCGGACGGAAGATCTGGAAACACCATATATTTT. It translates to CASSLGPDGRSGNTIYF.

This clonotype has a handful of counts. This chain joins TRBV6-2 or TRBV6-3 and TRBJ2-5; D unresolved. The CDR3 is 14 residues long. V gave up 0 bases and J gave up 6 bases, with 11 bases separating them. Germline assignment: CDR1 MNHEY and CDR2 SVGEGT. The CDR3 DNA is TGTGCCAGCAGTTACTCGATTCTCCGTCAGACCCAGTACTTC. Protein product: CASSYSILRQTQYF.

This clonotype was counted ten times or more. The rearrangement links TRBV7-9 to TRBJ2-7; D uncertain. CDR1 and CDR2 from the germline V gene are SEHNR and FQNEAQ (reference sequence). The CDR3 length is 15 residues. V gave up 1 base and J gave up 0 bases, with 10 bases separating them. The DNA for the CDR3 is TGTGCCAGCAGCTTAGAAGGGATTAGCTCCTACGAGCAGTACGTC. Translated: CASSLEGISSYEQYV.

The rearrangement links TRBV6-6 to TRBJ1-2; tentative D call: TRBD1 (6 bases). The CDR3 is 16 amino acids. Germline values: CDR1 MNHNY, CDR2 SVGAGI (reference sequence). The ends were cut back, 9 bases at V and 6 bases at J, with 26 bases in the middle. This CDR3 reads CASTYEGGVTANGYTF. The DNA of the CDR3 is TGTGCCAGTACGTACGAGGGGGGCGTCACAGCGAATGGCTACACCTTC.

This clonotype has a count of ten or more. This chain joins TRBV4-1 and TRBJ2-4; D unresolved. This CDR3 has 13 amino acids. V was pared by 0 bases and J by 3 bases, with 3 bases between. Germline V gene sequence: CDR1 MGHRA, CDR2 YSYEKL. In nucleotides, the CDR3 is TGCGCCAGCAGCCAAGATGGCAAAAACATTCAGTACTTC. The encoded protein is CASSQDGKNIQYF.

The rearrangement links TRBV7-3 to TRBJ2-2; 8 nucleotides align to TRBD1. Trimming cost V 1 base and J 6 bases; bases outside gene matches: 4. The CDR3 covers 15 residues. The germline V gene has CDR1 SGHTA and CDR2 FQGTGA. CDR3 coding DNA: TGTGCCAGCAGCTTAAGAGACAGGGGATCCGGGGAGCTGTTTTTT. It codes for CASSLRDRGSGELFF.

The chain has TRBV4-3 and TRBJ1-1; D uncertain. The V gene's germline CDR1 is LGHNA and CDR2 YSLEER. The CDR3 contains 13 residues. Trimming shortened V by 0 bases and J by 5 bases, and 7 bases separated the two germline ends. The DNA of the CDR3 is TGCGCCAGCAGCCAAGAGGGGAGGACTGAAGCTTTCTTT. Amino acids: CASSQEGRTEAFF.

The V gene is TRBV11-2, the J gene TRBJ2-4; possibly TRBD1 for D (7 bases). The CDR3 loop spans 16 amino acids. V lost 3 bases and J lost 3, with 15 bases in between. In germline, CDR1 is SGHAT, CDR2 FQNNGV. CDR3 protein: CASSFDRDFGKNIQYF. Written as DNA, the CDR3 is TGTGCCAGCAGCTTCGACAGGGACTTTGGCAAAAACATTCAGTACTTC.

The chain couples TRBV20-1 to TRBJ2-7, with 11 bases identical to TRBD2. V was clipped by 5 bases and J by 1 base; unmatched bases: 4. CDR1 DFQATT and CDR2 SNEGSKA come from the germline V gene (reference sequence). CDR3 size: 14 residues. The CDR3 is CSAARTSGSYEQYF. DNA of the CDR3: TGCAGTGCTGCCAGGACTAGCGGGTCCTACGAGCAGTACTTC.

This clonotype was seen only a few times. The chain uses TRBV20-1 and TRBJ2-4, with 8 nucleotides matching TRBD1. The CDR3 covers 16 residues. Losses at the gene ends were 0 bases for V and 1 base for J; bases not matched to a gene: 5. CDR1 is DFQATT and CDR2 is SNEGSKA in the germline V gene (reference sequence). The CDR3 spells CSARERNRGAKNIQYF. CDR3 in DNA: TGCAGTGCTAGAGAACGGAACAGGGGGGCCAAAAACATTCAGTACTTC.

CDR3 nucleotide sequence: TGTGCCAGCAGCCATGGCGACCGGAGGGAGAATGAGCAGTTCTTC. It translates to CASSHGDRRENEQFF. V usage is TRBV7-2 and J usage is TRBJ2-1, with D maybe TRBD2 (6 bases). Germline V gene data show CDR1 as SGHTA and CDR2 as FQGNSA. The CDR3 consists of 15 residues. Trimming removed 5 bases at V and 7 bases at J, with 18 bases between.